This TCR beta chain appears in the sequencing data of a study of cytomegalovirus exposure and HLA in healthy donors. Points on this clone: Its specificity is unknown.

This CDR3 has 13 amino acids. V dropped 1 base and J dropped 5 bases, with 8 bases sitting between them. The V gene's germline CDR1 is SGHTA and CDR2 FQGNSA. The PCR ran on 60 Vbeta and 13 Jbeta primers. Libraries were prepared by immunoSEQ multiplex PCR; TCRdb keeps only in-frame clonotypes and omits some of them. The sample contains some 100,000 clones, around 79% of which appear only once. Points from the study as a whole: Certain indistinguishable V segments, among them TRBV6-2 and TRBV6-3, were excluded.

The sample was PBMCs. The source is a woman aged 40 to 50 in good health and CMV-seropositive. The rearrangement joins TRBV7-2 to TRBJ1-1; D is ambiguous. The CDR3 protein is CASSLGLLTEAFF. CDR3 in DNA: TGTGCCAGCAGCTTAGGGTTACTTACTGAAGCTTTCTTT.